This T cell receptor beta chain derives from a study of T cell responses to AZD1222 COVID-19 vaccine. As to this clone: No antigen is known for it.

Method: immunoSEQ multiplex PCR; TCRdb's copy keeps in-frame clones and lacks some. The sample holds some 200,000 clones, roughly 94% seen once. Study-wide points: Targets within unmutated variant regions were reportedly found for nearly half of spike-specific TCRs. Spike-specific TCR breadth and depth both grew after two AZD1222 doses. CD4 TCRs linked to vaccination spanned spike, dominating at 160-218 and 743-854. Baseline serostatus was positive in only a handful of AZD1222 recipients.

Sequences were derived from peripheral blood, sampled 28 days after the second dose of the MenACWY control vaccine. This TCR derives from an adult who received the MenACWY meningococcal vaccine as a control.

The CDR3 here is CASSVGNGANYGYTF. CDR3 DNA: TGTGCCAGCAGCGTGGGTAACGGGGCTAACTATGGCTACACCTTC. This chain links TRBV9 with TRBJ1-2; D gene unclear. This CDR3 comprises 15 residues. The germline V gene encodes CDR1 SGDLS and CDR2 YYNGEE. Trimming stripped 2 bases from V and 0 bases from J, with 11 bases between.